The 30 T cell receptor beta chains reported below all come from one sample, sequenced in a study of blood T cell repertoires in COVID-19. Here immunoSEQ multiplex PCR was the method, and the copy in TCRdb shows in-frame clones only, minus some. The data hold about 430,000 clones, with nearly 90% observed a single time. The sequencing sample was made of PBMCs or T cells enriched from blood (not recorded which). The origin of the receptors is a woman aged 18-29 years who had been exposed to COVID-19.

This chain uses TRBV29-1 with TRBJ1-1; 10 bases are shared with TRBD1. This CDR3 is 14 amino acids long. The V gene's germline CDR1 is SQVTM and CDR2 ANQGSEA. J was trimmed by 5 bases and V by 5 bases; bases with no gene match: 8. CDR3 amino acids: CSVTSGTGATEAFF. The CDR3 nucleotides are TGCAGCGTTACGTCCGGGACAGGGGCGACTGAAGCTTTCTTT.

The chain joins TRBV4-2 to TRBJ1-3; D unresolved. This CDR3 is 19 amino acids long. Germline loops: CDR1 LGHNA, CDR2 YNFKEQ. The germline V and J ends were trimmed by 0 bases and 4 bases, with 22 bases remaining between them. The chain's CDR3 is CASSQDNGRRWRDGNTIYF. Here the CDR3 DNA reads TGTGCCAGCAGCCAAGATAATGGTCGGAGGTGGAGAGACGGAAACACCATATATTTT.

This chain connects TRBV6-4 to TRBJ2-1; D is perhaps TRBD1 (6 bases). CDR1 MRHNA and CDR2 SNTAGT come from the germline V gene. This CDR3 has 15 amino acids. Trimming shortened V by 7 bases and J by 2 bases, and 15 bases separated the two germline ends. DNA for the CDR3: TGTGCCAGCAACATTCAGGGGCGAGCCTACAATGAGCAGTTCTTC. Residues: CASNIQGRAYNEQFF.

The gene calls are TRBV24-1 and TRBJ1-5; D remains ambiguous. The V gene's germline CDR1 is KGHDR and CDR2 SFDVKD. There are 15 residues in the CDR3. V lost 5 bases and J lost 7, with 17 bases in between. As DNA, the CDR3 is TGTGCCACCAGTGGAAGTCAGGCGGGATACCAGCCCCAGCATTTT. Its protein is CATSGSQAGYQPQHF.

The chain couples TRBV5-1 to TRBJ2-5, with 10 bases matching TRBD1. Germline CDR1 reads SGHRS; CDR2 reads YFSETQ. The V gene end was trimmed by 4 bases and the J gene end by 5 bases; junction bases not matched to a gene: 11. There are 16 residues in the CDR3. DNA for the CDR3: TGCGCCAGCAGCCAACCGGGACAGGGGCCTGTGGAGACCCAGTACTTC. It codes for CASSQPGQGPVETQYF. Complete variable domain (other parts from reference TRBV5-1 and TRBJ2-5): KAGVTQTPRYLIKTRGQQVTLSCSPISGHRSVSWYQQTPGQGLQFLFEYFSETQRNKGNFPGRFSGRQFSNSRSEMNVSTLELGDSALYLCASSQPGQGPVETQYFGPGTRLLVL.

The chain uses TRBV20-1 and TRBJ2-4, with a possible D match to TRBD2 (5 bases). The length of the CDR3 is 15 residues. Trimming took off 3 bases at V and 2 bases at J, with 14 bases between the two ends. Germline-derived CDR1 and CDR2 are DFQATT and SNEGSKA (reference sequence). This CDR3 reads CSASPGWVPKNIQYF. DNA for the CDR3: TGCAGTGCTAGTCCGGGATGGGTTCCCAAAAACATTCAGTACTTC.

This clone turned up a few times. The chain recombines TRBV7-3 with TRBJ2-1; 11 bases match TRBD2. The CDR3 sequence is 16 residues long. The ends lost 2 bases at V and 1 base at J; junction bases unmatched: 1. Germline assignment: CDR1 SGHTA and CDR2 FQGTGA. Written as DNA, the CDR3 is TGTGCCAGCAGCTTATCTAGCGGGAGGTCCTACAATGAGCAGTTCTTC. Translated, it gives CASSLSSGRSYNEQFF.

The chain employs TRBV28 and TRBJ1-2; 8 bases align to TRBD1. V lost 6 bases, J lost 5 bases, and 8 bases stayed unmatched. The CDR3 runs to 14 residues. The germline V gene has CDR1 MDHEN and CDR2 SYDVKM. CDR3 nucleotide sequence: TGTGCCAGCAGCTTACTTGGACAGGGATATGGCTACACCTTC. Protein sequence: CASSLLGQGYGYTF.

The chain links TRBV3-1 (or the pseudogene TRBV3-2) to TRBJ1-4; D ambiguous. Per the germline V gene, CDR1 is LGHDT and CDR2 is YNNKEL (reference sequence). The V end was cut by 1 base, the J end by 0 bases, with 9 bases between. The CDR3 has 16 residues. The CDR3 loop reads CASSQGHISTNEKLFF. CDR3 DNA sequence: TGTGCCAGCAGCCAAGGACACATTTCAACTAATGAAAAACTGTTTTTT.

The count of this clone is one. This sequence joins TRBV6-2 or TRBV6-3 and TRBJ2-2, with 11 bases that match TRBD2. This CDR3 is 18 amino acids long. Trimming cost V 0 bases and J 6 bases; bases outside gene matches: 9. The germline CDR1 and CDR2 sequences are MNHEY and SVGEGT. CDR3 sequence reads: CASSYSVLAGGPSGELFF. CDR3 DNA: TGTGCCAGCAGTTACTCGGTCCTAGCGGGAGGTCCATCCGGGGAGCTGTTTTTT.

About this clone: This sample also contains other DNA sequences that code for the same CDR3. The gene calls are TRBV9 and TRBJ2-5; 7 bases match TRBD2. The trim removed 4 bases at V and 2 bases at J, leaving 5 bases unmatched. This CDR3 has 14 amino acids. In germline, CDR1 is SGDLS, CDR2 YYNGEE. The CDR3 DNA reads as TGTGCCAGCAGCCCGCCCGGGGGGCAAGAGACCCAGTACTTC. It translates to CASSPPGGQETQYF.

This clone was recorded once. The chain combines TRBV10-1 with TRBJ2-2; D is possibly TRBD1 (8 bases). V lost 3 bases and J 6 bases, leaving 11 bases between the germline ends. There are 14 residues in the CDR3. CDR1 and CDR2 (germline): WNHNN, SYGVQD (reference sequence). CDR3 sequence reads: CASSETGGAGELFF. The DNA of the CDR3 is TGCGCCAGCAGTGAAACAGGGGGGGCCGGGGAGCTGTTTTTT.

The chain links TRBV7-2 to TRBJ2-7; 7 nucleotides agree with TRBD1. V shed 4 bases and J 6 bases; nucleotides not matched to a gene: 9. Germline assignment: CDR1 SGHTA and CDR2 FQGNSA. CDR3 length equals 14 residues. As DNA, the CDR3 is TGTGCCAGCAGCTCCAAAGGGGGCAGAGTCGAGCAGTACTTC. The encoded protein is CASSSKGGRVEQYF.

As DNA, the CDR3 is TGTGCCAGCTCACCGGGACTTTATTGGTACTTC. Its translation: CASSPGLYWYF. V is TRBV18 and J is TRBJ2-7; tentative D call: TRBD2 (6 bases). Trimming pared 3 bases from V and 12 bases from J, leaving 12 bases between. The CDR3 has 11 amino acids. CDR1 is KGHSH and CDR2 is LQKENI in the germline V gene.

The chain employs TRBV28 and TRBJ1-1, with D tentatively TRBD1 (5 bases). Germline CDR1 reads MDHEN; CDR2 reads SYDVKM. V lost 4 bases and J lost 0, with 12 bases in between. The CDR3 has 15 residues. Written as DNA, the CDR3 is TGTGCCAGCAGTTCGGGGGGGACGTTGAACACTGAAGCTTTCTTT. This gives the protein CASSSGGTLNTEAFF.

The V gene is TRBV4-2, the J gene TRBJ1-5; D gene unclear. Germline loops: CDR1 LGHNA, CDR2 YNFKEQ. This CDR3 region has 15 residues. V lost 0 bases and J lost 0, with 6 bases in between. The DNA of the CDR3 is TGTGCCAGCAGCCAAGATGGAGGTAGCAATCAGCCCCAGCATTTT. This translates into CASSQDGGSNQPQHF.

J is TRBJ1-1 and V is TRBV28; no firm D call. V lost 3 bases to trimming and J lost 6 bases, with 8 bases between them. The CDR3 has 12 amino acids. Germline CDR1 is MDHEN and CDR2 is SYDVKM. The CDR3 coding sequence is TGTGCCAGCAGTTTCCCAGTTTCTGAAGCTTTCTTT. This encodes CASSFPVSEAFF.

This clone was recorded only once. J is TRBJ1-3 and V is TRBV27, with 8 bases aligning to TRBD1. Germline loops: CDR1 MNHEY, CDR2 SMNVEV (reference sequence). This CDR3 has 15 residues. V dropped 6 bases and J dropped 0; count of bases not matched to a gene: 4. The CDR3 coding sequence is TGTGCCAGCAGACTTACAGGGGGCTCTGGAAACACCATATATTTT. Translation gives CASRLTGGSGNTIYF.

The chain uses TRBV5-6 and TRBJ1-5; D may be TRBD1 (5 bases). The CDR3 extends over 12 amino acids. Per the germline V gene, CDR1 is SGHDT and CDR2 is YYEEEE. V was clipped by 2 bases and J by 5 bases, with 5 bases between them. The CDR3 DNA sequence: TGTGCCAGCAGCTTACAGGATCAGCCCCAGCATTTT. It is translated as CASSLQDQPQHF.

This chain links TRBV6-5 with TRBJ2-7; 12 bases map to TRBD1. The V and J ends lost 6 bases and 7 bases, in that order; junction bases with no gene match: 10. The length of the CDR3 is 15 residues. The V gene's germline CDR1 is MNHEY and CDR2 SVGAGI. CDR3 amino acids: CASSQRGQGAREQYF. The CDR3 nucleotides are TGTGCCAGCAGCCAAAGGGGACAGGGGGCGCGTGAGCAGTACTTC.

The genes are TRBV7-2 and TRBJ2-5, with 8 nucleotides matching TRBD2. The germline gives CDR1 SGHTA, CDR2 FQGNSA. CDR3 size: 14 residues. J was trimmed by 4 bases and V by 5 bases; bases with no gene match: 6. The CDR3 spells CASSRAGGLETQYF. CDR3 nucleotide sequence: TGTGCCAGCAGCCGGGCGGGGGGCTTAGAGACCCAGTACTTC.

The CDR3 sequence: CASSLPPDLYNSPLHF. CDR3 DNA: TGTGCCAGCAGCTTACCCCCGGACTTGTATAATTCACCCCTCCACTTT. The genes are TRBV11-2 and TRBJ1-6; D ambiguous. The V end lost 2 bases, the J end lost 4 bases, and 12 bases lay between the germline ends. The length of the CDR3 is 16 residues. Looked up from germline, CDR1 is SGHAT and CDR2 is FQNNGV.

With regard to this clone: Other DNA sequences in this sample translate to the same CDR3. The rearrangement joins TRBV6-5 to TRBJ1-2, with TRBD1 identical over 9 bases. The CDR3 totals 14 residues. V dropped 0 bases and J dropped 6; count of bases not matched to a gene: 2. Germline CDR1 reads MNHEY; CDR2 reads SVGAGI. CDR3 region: CASSYSGTGNGYTF. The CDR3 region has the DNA TGTGCCAGCAGTTACTCCGGGACAGGGAATGGCTACACCTTC.

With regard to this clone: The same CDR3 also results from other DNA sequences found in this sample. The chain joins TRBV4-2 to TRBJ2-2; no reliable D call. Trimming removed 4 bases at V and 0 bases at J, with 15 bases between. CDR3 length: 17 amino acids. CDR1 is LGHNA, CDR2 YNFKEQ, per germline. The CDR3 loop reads CASSRSLAETNTGELFF. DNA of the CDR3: TGTGCCAGCAGCCGCAGTCTGGCGGAAACGAACACCGGGGAGCTGTTTTTT.

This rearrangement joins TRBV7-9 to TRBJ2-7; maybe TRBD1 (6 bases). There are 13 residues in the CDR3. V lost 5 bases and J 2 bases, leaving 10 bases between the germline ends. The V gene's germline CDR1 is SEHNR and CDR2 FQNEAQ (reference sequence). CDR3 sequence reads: CASSPRTAYEQYF. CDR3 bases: TGTGCCAGCAGCCCAAGGACAGCCTACGAGCAGTACTTC.

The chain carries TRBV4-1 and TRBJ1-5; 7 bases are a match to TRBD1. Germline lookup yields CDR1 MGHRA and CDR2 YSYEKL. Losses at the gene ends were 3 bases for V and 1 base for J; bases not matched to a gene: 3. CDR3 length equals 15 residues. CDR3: CASSHPDRSNQPQHF. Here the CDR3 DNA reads TGCGCCAGCAGCCACCCGGACAGGAGCAATCAGCCCCAGCATTTT.

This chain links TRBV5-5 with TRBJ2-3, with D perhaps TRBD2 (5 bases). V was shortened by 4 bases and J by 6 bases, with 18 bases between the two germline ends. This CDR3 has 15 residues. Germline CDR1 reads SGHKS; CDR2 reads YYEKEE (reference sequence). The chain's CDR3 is CASSPHAGPLDTQYF. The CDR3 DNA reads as TGTGCCAGCAGCCCTCATGCGGGCCCTTTGGATACGCAGTATTTT.

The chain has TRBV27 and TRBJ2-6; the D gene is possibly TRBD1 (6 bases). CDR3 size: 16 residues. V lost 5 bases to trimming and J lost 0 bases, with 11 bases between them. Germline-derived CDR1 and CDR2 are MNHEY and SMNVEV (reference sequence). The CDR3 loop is CASSGTGSSGANVLTF. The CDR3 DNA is TGTGCCAGCAGTGGAACAGGGTCCTCTGGGGCCAACGTCCTGACTTTC.

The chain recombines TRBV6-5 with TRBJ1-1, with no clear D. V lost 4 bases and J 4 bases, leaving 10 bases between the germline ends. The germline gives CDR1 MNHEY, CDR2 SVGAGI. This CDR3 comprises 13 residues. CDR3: CASSSNRGTEAFF. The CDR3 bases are TGTGCCAGCAGTTCCAATCGAGGCACTGAAGCTTTCTTT.

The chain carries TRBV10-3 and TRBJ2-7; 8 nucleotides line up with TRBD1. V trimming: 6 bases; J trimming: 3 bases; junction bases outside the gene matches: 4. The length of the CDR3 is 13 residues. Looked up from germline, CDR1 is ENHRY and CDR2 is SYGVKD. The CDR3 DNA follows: TGTGCCATCAGGGGGACAGGCGTCTACGAGCAGTACTTC. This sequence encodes CAIRGTGVYEQYF.